The T cell receptor beta chain described here comes from a study of identical twins. General study findings and limits: Abundant beta clonotypes from cord blood had fewer insertions, unlike memory repertoires, which showed none.

From the 5' RACE reads, TCRdb called clonotypes with MiXCR, one entry per CDR3 protein. The sample lists approximately 500,000 distinct CDR3 sequences; 13% to 15% were seen once. Per germline, CDR1 MNHNS and CDR2 SASEGT. Trimming took off 6 bases at V and 0 bases at J, with 12 bases between the two ends. The CDR3 covers 14 residues. The sample holds a few counts of this clonotype. What it binds is not known. The sample was also reused in another study, on yellow fever vaccine responses in identical twins.

Source material: CD4+ T cells sorted from blood. The receptor comes from a woman aged 18-29 years in good health. The gene calls are TRBV6-1 and TRBJ2-7; TRBD2 might be the D (6 bases). The CDR3 region is CASRRDLASYEQYF. CDR3 sequence (DNA): TGTGCCAGCAGGAGGGACTTGGCCTCCTACGAGCAGTACTTC.